This T cell receptor (beta chain) was retrieved from a study of T-cell memory formation after mild COVID-19. Points from the study as a whole: Contracting clones localized mainly to CM and EM when CD4+ and mainly to EMRA when CD8+. Second-wave clones peaking on day 37 lacked confirmed SARS-CoV-2 specificity. Pre-infection memory contained some responding clones, which suggested that cross-reactive memory had joined.

The authors produced TCR alpha and TCR beta cDNA libraries with sample barcodes and UMIs by 5'RACE using constant-segment primers. TCRdb recomputed calls from the 5' RACE reads with MiXCR, one row per CDR3 protein. The sample lists 350,000 to 500,000 distinct CDR3 sequences, about 20% occurring once. Trimming stripped 9 bases from V and 2 bases from J, with 8 bases between. The CDR3 is 13 amino acids. There are a few counts of this clonotype. What it binds is unknown. The sample consisted of PBMCs or a T cell subset sorted from them (not recorded which). The chain employs TRBV12-3 or TRBV12-4 and TRBJ1-6; D ambiguous. The TCR was taken from a man in his late teens or twenties who had mild COVID-19 (a few samples of this study predate the infection). Cell type and time point are not known. Here the CDR3 reads CASGVAYNSPLHF. For the CDR3, the DNA is TGTGCCAGTGGGGTCGCCTATAATTCACCCCTCCACTTT.